The rows below give T cell receptor beta chains drawn from one sample of a study of T cell responses to AZD1222 COVID-19 vaccine. The data were produced by immunoSEQ multiplex PCR, yet TCRdb's version contains in-frame clones alone and is incomplete. Of roughly 150,000 clones listed, more than 75% are singletons. This specimen was peripheral blood, taken 28 days after the second AZD1222 dose. The receptors derive from an adult who received the AZD1222 COVID-19 vaccine. CDR3s include the opening cysteine and the closing phenylalanine or tryptophan. Fields, in order: clone size, J gene, V gene, D gene, CDR3 DNA, CDR3 protein. A D gene is named only where the DNA matches it firmly. Clone size is not always given. Where it is, it says once, few, many or a class for expanded clones.

-	TRBJ1-3	TRBV11-2	-	TGTGCCAGCAGCCCAAGTCGGGGTGCGGGAAACACCATATATTTT	CASSPSRGAGNTIYF
-	TRBJ2-1	TRBV2	-	TGTGCCAGCAGGGACGGGAACAGTTTCCATGAGCAGTTCTTC	CASRDGNSFHEQFF
-	TRBJ1-1	TRBV18	TRBD1	TGTGCCAGCTCACCACAGGAGGGGGCGACGACTGAAGCTTTCTTT	CASSPQEGATTEAFF
-	TRBJ1-5	TRBV7-2	-	TGTGCCAGCAGCTTAGTGGCAGGCCTCAATCAGCCCCAGCATTTT	CASSLVAGLNQPQHF
-	TRBJ1-2	TRBV7-6	TRBD1	TGTGCCAGCAGTAACAACTGGGACAGATCTAACTATGGCTACACCTTC	CASSNNWDRSNYGYTF
once	TRBJ1-1	TRBV15	-	TGTGCCACCAGCAGAGATAGAGGCACTGAAGCTTTCTTT	CATSRDRGTEAFF
-	TRBJ2-5	TRBV12-3/TRBV12-4	-	TGTGCCAGCACACGGACCTCAAAAGAGACCCAGTACTTC	CASTRTSKETQYF
-	TRBJ1-5	TRBV7-2	-	TGTGCCAGCAGCTTAGGGTCTTGGGGCAATCAGCCCCAGCATTTT	CASSLGSWGNQPQHF
-	TRBJ1-2	TRBV28	-	TGTGCCAGCAGCCGCTTGGGTAGTCTTTTCTATGGCTACACCTTC	CASSRLGSLFYGYTF
-	TRBJ1-1	TRBV11-3	-	TGTGCCAGCAGCTTAGAGGTGAACACTGAAGCTTTCTTT	CASSLEVNTEAFF
-	TRBJ1-6	TRBV11-3	-	TGTGCCAGCAGCCATGGGGGCGGCGCACCCCTCCACTTT	CASSHGGGAPLHF
-	TRBJ2-3	TRBV7-2	TRBD2	TGTGCCAGCAGCCTAGGGACTAGCGGTACCACGCAGTATTTT	CASSLGTSGTTQYF
-	TRBJ1-1	TRBV28	TRBD1	TGTGCCAGCAGTTTATCCGACAGGGTTCCTTTCTTT	CASSLSDRVPFF
once	TRBJ2-7	TRBV3-1/TRBV3-2	-	TGTGCCAGCAGTTCAGATAGAGGGGGTACCTACGAGCAGTACTTC	CASSSDRGGTYEQYF
few	TRBJ1-3	TRBV6-5	-	TGTGCCACCCGAAGGCCGGGGGCCTCTGGAAACACCATATATTTT	CATRRPGASGNTIYF
-	TRBJ1-5	TRBV19	-	TGTGCCAGTGGGGGAGGGGCAAGGCAGCCCCAGCATTTT	CASGGGARQPQHF
-	TRBJ1-6	TRBV18	-	TGTGCCAGCTCACCAAGTAGTTTCAGAAGTCTCCCAAATTCACCCCTCCACTTT	CASSPSSFRSLPNSPLHF
-	TRBJ1-3	TRBV6-5	-	TGTGCCAGCAGTCTCCGGGACATGCCTGGAAACACCATATATTTT	CASSLRDMPGNTIYF
-	TRBJ2-7	TRBV2	TRBD2	TGTGCCAGCAGCTATACTAGCGGGGATTCCTACGAGCAGTACTTC	CASSYTSGDSYEQYF
-	TRBJ1-2	TRBV30	TRBD1	TGTGCCTGGAGTGCGGGACAGGGGGCCCTCTATGGCTACACCTTC	CAWSAGQGALYGYTF
once	TRBJ1-1	TRBV11-2	-	TGTGCCAGCAGCCTCTCTTTCCCTGAAGCTTTCTTT	CASSLSFPEAFF
-	TRBJ2-7	TRBV6-2/TRBV6-3	-	TGTGCCAGCAGTTCTGGGGGATTCTCCTACGAGCAGTACTTC	CASSSGGFSYEQYF
once	TRBJ1-6	TRBV19	-	TGTGCCAGTAGTGGGCAGAGCTCCTATAATTCACCCCTCCACTTT	CASSGQSSYNSPLHF
-	TRBJ2-3	TRBV6-2/TRBV6-3	TRBD2	TGTGCCAGCAGTGATCTAGCGGGAACTAGCACAGATACGCAGTATTTT	CASSDLAGTSTDTQYF
once	TRBJ2-2	TRBV25-1	TRBD1	TGTGCCAGCAGGAAACAGGGGGACACCGGGGAGCTGTTTTTT	CASRKQGDTGELFF
-	TRBJ2-1	TRBV4-3	-	TGCGCCAGCAGCCACAAACCAGCGCGGATGAGCTCCTACAATGAGCAGTTCTTC	CASSHKPARMSSYNEQFF
-	TRBJ1-1	TRBV7-8	-	TGTGCCAGCAGCTTAGGACAGGCCCAGAACACTGAAGCTTTCTTT	CASSLGQAQNTEAFF
-	TRBJ1-5	TRBV19	-	TGTGCCAGTAGTATAGATAACCGGGGGATGGGTCAGCCCCAGCATTTT	CASSIDNRGMGQPQHF